The clone carrying this T cell receptor (beta chain) was seen many times. CDR1 is MDHEN and CDR2 is SYDVKM in the germline V gene. CDR3 length: 15 amino acids. The V end lost 5 bases, the J end lost 1 base, and 13 bases lay between the germline ends. These data originate in a study of prognosis after radiotherapy for stage I lung cancer. Turning to the study itself: Whereas about a dozen patients had adenocarcinoma, squamous cell carcinoma was the tumor in roughly 7. Stereotactic body radiotherapy was never combined with concurrent therapy in any patient.

Blood draws of roughly 6 milliliters of peripheral blood occurred at each of two time points. With two-round multiplex PCR, TCR beta CDR3 sequences were amplified from genomic DNA. First-round PCR amplification was performed with primers specific to each TRBV and TRBJ gene. TCRdb re-analysed the multiplex PCR reads in MiXCR, keeping a single row per CDR3 protein. Of 25,000 to 35,000 distinct CDR3 sequences detected, around 48% appear once; the ten largest clones hold 16%. This receptor was obtained from a donor over 45 with non-small cell lung cancer. The material was PBMCs, obtained before or after stereotactic body radiation therapy (not recorded which). V and J are TRBV28 and TRBJ2-3, with D possibly TRBD2 on 6 matching bases. The CDR3 region has the DNA TGTGCCAGCAGTACCTCTAGCGCGGGCACAGATACGCAGTATTTT. Its translation: CASSTSSAGTDTQYF.